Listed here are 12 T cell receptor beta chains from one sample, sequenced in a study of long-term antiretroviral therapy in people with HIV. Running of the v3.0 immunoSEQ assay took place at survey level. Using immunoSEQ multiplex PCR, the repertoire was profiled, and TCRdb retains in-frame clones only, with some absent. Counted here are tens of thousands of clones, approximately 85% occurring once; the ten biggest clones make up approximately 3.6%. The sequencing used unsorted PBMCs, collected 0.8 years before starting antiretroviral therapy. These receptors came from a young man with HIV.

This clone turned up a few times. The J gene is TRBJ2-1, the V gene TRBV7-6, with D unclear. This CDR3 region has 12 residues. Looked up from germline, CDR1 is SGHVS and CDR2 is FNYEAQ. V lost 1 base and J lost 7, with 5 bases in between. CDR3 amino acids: CASSLVWNEQFF. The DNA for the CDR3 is TGTGCCAGCAGCTTAGTGTGGAATGAGCAGTTCTTC.

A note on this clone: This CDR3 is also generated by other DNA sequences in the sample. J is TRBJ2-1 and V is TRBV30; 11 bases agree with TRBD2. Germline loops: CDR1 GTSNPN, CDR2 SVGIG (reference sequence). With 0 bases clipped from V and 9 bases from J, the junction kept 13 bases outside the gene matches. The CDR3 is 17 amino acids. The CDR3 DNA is TGTGCCTGGAGTGTGACTAGCGGGGAGTTGGGCGGGTCTGAGCAGTTCTTC. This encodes CAWSVTSGELGGSEQFF.

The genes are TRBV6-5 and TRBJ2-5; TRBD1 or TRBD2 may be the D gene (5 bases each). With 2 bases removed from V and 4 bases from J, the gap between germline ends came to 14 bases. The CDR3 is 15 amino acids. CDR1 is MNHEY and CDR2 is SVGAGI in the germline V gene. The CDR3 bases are TGTGCCAGCAGTTACGTAGATTTTGGGGGAGAGACCCAGTACTTC. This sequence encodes CASSYVDFGGETQYF.

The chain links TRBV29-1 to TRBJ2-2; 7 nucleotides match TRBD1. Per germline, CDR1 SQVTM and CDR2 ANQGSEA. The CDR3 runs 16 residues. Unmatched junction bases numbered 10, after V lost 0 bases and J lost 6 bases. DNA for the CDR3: TGCAGCGTTGAAGATCAAAAGGGGGCATCTGCCGGGGAGCTGTTTTTT. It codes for CSVEDQKGASAGELFF.

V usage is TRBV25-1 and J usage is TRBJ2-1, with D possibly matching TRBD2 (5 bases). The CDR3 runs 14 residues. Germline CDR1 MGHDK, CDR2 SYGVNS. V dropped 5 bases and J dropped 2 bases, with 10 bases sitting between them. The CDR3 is CASSKAGAYNEQFF. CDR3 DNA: TGTGCCAGCAGTAAAGCCGGGGCCTACAATGAGCAGTTCTTC.

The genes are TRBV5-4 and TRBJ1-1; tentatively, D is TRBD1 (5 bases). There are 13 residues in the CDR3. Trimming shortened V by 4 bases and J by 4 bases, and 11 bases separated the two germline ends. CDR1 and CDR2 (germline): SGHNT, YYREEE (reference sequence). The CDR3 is CASSPGVATEAFF. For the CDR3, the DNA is TGTGCCAGCAGCCCGGGGGTTGCCACTGAAGCTTTCTTT.

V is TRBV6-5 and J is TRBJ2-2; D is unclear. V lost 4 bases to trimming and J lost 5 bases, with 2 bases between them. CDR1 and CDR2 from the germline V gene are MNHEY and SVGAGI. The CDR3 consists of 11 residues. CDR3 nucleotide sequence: TGTGCCAGCAGTTGGACCGGGGAGCTGTTTTTT. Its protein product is CASSWTGELFF.

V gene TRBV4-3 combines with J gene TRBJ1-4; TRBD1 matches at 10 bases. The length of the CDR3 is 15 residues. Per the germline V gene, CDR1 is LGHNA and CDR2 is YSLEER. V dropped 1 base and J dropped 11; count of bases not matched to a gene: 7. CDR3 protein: CASSQGTGGMEKLFF. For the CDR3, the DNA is TGCGCCAGCAGCCAAGGGACAGGGGGGATGGAGAAACTGTTTTTT.

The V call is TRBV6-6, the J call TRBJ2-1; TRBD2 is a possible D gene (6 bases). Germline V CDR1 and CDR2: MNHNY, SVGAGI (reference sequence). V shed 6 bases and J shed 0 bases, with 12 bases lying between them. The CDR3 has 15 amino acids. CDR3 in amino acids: CASRSGVRSYNEQFF. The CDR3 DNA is TGTGCCAGCAGGTCGGGGGTACGCTCCTACAATGAGCAGTTCTTC.

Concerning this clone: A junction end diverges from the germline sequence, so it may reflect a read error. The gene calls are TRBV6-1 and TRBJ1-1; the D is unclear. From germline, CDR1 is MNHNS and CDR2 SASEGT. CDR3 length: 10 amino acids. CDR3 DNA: TGTGCCAGCAGTGGAGCGTGGCCTTACTTT. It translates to CASSGAWPYF.

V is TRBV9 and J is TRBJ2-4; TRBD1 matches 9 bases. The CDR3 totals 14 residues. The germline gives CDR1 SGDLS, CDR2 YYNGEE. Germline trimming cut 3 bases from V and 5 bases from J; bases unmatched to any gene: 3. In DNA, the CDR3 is TGTGCCAGCAGCGCGGGGACAGGGCAAAACATTCAGTACTTC. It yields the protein CASSAGTGQNIQYF.

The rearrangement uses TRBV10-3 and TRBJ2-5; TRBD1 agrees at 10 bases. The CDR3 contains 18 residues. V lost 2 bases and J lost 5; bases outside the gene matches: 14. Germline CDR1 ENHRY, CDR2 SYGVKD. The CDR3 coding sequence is TGTGCCATCAGTGAGCCCCCCCCCGGACAGGGGGTTTGGGAGACCCAGTACTTC. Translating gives CAISEPPPGQGVWETQYF.